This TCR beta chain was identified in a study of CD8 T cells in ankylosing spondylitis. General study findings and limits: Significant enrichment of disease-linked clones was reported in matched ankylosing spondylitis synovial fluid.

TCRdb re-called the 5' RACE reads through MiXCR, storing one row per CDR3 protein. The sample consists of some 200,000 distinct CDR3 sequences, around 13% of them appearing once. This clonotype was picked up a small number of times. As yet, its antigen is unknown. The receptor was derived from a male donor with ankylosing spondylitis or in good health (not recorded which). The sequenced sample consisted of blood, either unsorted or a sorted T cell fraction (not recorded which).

The CDR3 here is CSVEGLAGITGELFF. CDR3 coding DNA: TGCAGCGTTGAAGGCCTAGCGGGCATTACCGGGGAGCTGTTTTTT. The rearrangement links TRBV29-1 to TRBJ2-2; the match to TRBD2 covers 8 bases. This CDR3 comprises 15 residues. The J segment lost 5 bases and the V segment lost 1 base, leaving 6 bases of the junction unmatched. Germline CDR1 and CDR2: SQVTM and ANQGSEA.